This TCR beta chain was found in a study of blood T cell repertoires in COVID-19 (TCRdb year 2020). For context, the study as a whole: Samples covering the acute and convalescent phases of COVID-19 were provided by collaborators in the United States, Italy and Spain. Samples came from the ongoing ImmuneRACE study (first 160 participants) plus 1,254 subjects from 6 global collaborators. The repertoires were released in a freely available public database meant as a resource for research on the immune response to SARS-CoV-2. HLA class I and class II types, where available, came from metadata supplied by the sample provider rather than from assay-based typing. The prospective study material was composed of cDNA or gDNA derived from T cells, B-cell-depleted T cells, or PBMCs. Subjects who had been exposed to COVID-19, were actively infected with it, or had recovered from it provided the deeply sampled blood TCRbeta repertoires that made up the dataset. Sample metadata almost always included a de-identified subject ID, COVID-19 status, age in years and sex. Summary of the overall study and its limitations: Clinical and demographic metadata were provided uncurated, with the amount varying by source and participant.

The CDR3 goes from the cysteine to the phenylalanine over 15 residues. Only the CDR3 portion is preserved as DNA: 45 bases, with reading frame beginning at the first base. V is reduced by 4 bases and J by 0 bases, leaving a spacing of 10 bases between them. CDR1 is given as SGHAT and CDR2 as FQNNGV, both from the germline V gene. Participants in the prospective study were enrolled through a virtual design, were aged 18 to 89 years, and lived in roughly 24 United States geographic areas. Cohort assignment in the prospective study relied on participant-reported clinical history from a screening survey and a study questionnaire. ImmuneRACE Cohort 3 recovered participants were defined by two consecutive negative NP/OP PCR tests, healthcare professional clearance, or symptom resolution. Mobile phlebotomists in the prospective study collected whole blood, serum and a nasopharyngeal or oropharyngeal swab from every participant. Participants in the prospective study had the option to provide additional blood draws and questionnaires over a roughly 2-month period. Before DNA extraction, blood samples from the prospective study were shipped at room temperature or frozen.

Details on this clone: The clone's antigen remains unknown. Base qualities are not provided; no much larger clone lies one nucleotide away.

TCRbeta CDR3 regions were amplified from genomic DNA using the immunoSEQ Assay, a bias-controlled multiplex PCR. As for how the authors treated the data: Nucleated cell counts per sample were estimated from amplification of reference gene primers within the assay. Sequence reads were collapsed and filtered to measure the absolute abundance of every unique TCRbeta CDR3 rearrangement. For each sample, productive Simpson clonality was calculated by taking the square root of Simpson's diversity index across productive rearrangements. TCRdb limited this immuneACCESS table to in-frame rearrangements with V and J called. A share of clones is missing; checked studies link under half to unresolved V genes, and the rest is unexplained. The D gene and trimming were derived from the DNA, and the V and J assignments and clone size from that table. The sample yields 500,000 or so clones; about 90% were counted once. Together, the top ten hold about 0.65% of the sample.

The receptor's source is a woman aged 18 to 35 who had recovered from COVID-19. This chain is built from TRBV11-2 and TRBJ1-3; TRBD1 is perhaps the D gene, given 6 matching bases. Sequenced sample: PBMCs or T cells enriched from blood (not recorded which). Read as DNA, the sequence is TGTGCCAGCAGCTGGAGAGGGGGCTCTGGAAACACCATATATTTT. This encodes CASSWRGGSGNTIYF.